This passage covers 8 T cell receptor beta chains from one sample sequenced in a study of chemoradiotherapy in HPV16-positive cancers. Repertoires were generated with immunoSEQ multiplex PCR, while TCRdb's copy carries only in-frame clones and drops some. The sample comprises over 2,000 clones, more than 80% of which are singletons, and around 3% rests with the top ten. The sample in question was tumor tissue, obtained from a patient who underwent chemoradiotherapy. These receptors were taken from a human donor with HPV-associated anogenital cancer.

The chain has TRBV7-3 and TRBJ2-1, with D perhaps matching TRBD2 (6 bases). Looked up from germline, CDR1 is SGHTA and CDR2 is FQGTGA. The CDR3 has 14 amino acids. Trimming pared 2 bases from V and 6 bases from J, leaving 11 bases between. The CDR3 reads CASSLSATSNEQFF. DNA for the CDR3: TGTGCCAGCAGCTTATCTGCGACTAGCAATGAGCAGTTCTTC.

V and J are TRBV6-1 and TRBJ1-4, with 7 bases identical to TRBD1. V was clipped by 10 bases and J by 5 bases; unmatched bases: 7. The CDR3 is 13 residues long. The germline CDR1 and CDR2 sequences are MNHNS and SASEGT. CDR3 sequence reads: CATHRGGNEKLFF. The CDR3 nucleotides are TGTGCCACCCACAGGGGAGGGAATGAAAAACTGTTTTTT.

This clone was observed a single time. The chain is built from TRBV19 and TRBJ1-1, with 7 positions matching TRBD1. V lost 6 bases to trimming and J lost 1 base; unmatched junction nucleotides: 11. The germline CDR1 and CDR2 sequences are LNHDA and SQIVND (reference sequence). This CDR3 is built from 16 residues. CDR3 protein: CASRPWETGTNTEAFF. In DNA, the CDR3 is TGTGCCAGTAGACCATGGGAGACAGGGACGAACACTGAAGCTTTCTTT.

CDR3: CASSVVDATDTQYF. The CDR3 coding sequence is TGTGCCAGCAGCGTAGTTGACGCCACAGATACGCAGTATTTT. This chain connects TRBV9 to TRBJ2-3; no reliable D call. The V end was cut by 0 bases, the J end by 2 bases, with 7 bases between. Germline CDR1 reads SGDLS; CDR2 reads YYNGEE. The CDR3 sequence is 14 residues long.

The rearrangement joins TRBV7-3 to TRBJ2-4, with D perhaps TRBD1 (5 bases). The CDR3 consists of 18 residues. Germline assignment: CDR1 SGHTA and CDR2 FQGTGA. V was shortened by 3 bases and J by 0 bases, with 18 bases between the two germline ends. The CDR3 protein is CASSLGAGAAKAKNIQYF. DNA of the CDR3: TGTGCCAGCAGCTTGGGCGCTGGGGCAGCTAAAGCCAAAAACATTCAGTACTTC.

The chain links TRBV4-1 to TRBJ2-5, with D unclear. This CDR3 comprises 14 residues. Germline V gives CDR1 MGHRA, CDR2 YSYEKL. Between the trimmed V and J ends, which lost 0 bases and 5 bases, there was a span of 10 bases. The CDR3, as DNA: TGCGCCAGCAGCCAAGATGGTCGGCGGGAGACCCAGTACTTC. It encodes CASSQDGRRETQYF.

V usage is TRBV6-5 and J usage is TRBJ2-7, with TRBD1 as a possible D gene (5 bases). V lost 4 bases and J 4 bases, leaving 14 bases between the germline ends. CDR1 and CDR2 from the germline V gene are MNHEY and SVGAGI. This CDR3 region has 14 residues. In nucleotides, the CDR3 is TGTGCCAGCAGTTCAGGGTCCATGGAGTACGAGCAGTACTTC. Encoded protein: CASSSGSMEYEQYF.

This rearrangement joins TRBV29-1 to TRBJ2-3, with D possibly matching TRBD1 (6 bases). This CDR3 contains 13 residues. V was trimmed by 3 bases and J by 5 bases, leaving 12 bases between them. CDR1 and CDR2 from the germline V gene are SQVTM and ANQGSEA. CDR3 coding DNA: TGCAGCGTTGACTACAGGGCCCGAGATACGCAGTATTTT. The encoded protein is CSVDYRARDTQYF.